The clone carrying this T cell receptor (beta chain) was counted a few times. The record originates from a study of identical twins. One entry per CDR3 protein, called by TCRdb with MiXCR from the 5' RACE reads. The sample lists about 920,000 distinct CDR3 sequences; more than 9% were seen once. Germline assignment: CDR1 DFQATT and CDR2 SNEGSKA (reference sequence). V shed 1 base and J shed 1 base, with 20 bases lying between them. CDR3 length equals 17 residues. The same data also contributed to another study, on yellow fever vaccine responses in identical twins.

The sequencing input was PBMCs. The clonotype was recovered from a woman between 18 and 29 years old in good health. V and J are TRBV20-1 and TRBJ2-7, with TRBD1 as a possible D gene (6 bases). CDR3 in amino acids: CSARGYSRDRRSYEQYV. The CDR3 DNA is TGCAGTGCTAGAGGTTACTCCCGCGACAGGAGATCCTACGAGCAGTACGTC.